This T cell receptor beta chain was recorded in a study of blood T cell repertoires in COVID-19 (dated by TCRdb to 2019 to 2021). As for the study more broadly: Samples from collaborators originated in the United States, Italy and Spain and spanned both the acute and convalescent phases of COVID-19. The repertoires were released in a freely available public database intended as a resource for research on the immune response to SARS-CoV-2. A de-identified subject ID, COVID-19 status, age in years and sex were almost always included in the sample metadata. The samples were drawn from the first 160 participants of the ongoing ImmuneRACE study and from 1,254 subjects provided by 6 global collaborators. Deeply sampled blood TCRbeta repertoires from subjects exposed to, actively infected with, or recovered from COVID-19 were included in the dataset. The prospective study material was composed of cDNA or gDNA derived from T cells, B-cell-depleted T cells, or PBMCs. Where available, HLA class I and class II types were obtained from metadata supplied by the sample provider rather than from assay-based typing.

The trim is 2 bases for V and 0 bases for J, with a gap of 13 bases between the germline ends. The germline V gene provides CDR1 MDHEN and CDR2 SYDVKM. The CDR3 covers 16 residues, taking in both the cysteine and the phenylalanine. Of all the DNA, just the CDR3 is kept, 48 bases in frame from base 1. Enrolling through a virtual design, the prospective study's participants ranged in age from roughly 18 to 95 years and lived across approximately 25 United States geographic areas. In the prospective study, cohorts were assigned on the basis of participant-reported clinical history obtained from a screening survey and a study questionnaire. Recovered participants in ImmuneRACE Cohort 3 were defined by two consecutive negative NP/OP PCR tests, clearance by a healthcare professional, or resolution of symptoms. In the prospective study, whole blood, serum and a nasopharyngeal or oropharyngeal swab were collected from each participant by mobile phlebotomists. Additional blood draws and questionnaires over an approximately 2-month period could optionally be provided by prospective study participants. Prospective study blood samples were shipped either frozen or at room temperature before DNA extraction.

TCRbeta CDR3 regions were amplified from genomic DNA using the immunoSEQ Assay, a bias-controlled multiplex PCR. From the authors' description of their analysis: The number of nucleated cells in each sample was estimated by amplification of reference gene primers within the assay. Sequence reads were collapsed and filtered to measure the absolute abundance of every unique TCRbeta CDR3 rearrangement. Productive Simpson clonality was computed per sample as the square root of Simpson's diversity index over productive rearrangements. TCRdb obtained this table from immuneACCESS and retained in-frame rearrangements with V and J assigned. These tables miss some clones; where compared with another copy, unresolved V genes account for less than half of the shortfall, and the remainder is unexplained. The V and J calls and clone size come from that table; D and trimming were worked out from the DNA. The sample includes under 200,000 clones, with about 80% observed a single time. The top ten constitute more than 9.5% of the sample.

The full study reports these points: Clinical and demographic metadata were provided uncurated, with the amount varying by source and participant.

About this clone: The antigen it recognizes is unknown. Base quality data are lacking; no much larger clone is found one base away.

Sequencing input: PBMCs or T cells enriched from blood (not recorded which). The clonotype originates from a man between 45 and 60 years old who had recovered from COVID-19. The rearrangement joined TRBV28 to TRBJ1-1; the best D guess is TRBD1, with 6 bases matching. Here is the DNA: TGTGCCAGCAGTTTACTTTGGGACATCATGAACACTGAAGCTTTCTTT. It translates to CASSLLWDIMNTEAFF.